The 3 T cell receptor beta chains reported below all come from one sample, sequenced in a study of vaccination and CD4 T cells after COVID-19. Sequenced with the Oncomine TCR Beta short-read assay was DNA taken from cultured CD4+ T cells. TCRdb analysed the PCR reads with MiXCR anew, one entry per CDR3 protein. The sample includes about 20,000 distinct CDR3 sequences, about 80% of them seen just once. These TCRs are of unknown antigen specificity. Treatment specified: approximately nine-day PBMC culture with coronavirus spike peptide pools or control peptides (ViraFEST assay). The material was CD4+ T cells from blood, cultured in vitro, obtained after SARS-CoV-2 vaccination. These TCRs come from a human donor who received a COVID-19 vaccine.

This clonotype was seen more than once but under ten times. This rearrangement joins TRBV20-1 to TRBJ1-2, with D perhaps matching TRBD1 (5 bases). CDR3 length equals 14 residues. The V gene's germline CDR1 is DFQATT and CDR2 SNEGSKA (reference sequence). V shed 2 bases and J shed 4 bases, with 14 bases lying between them. The CDR3 here is CSARSRGRAYGYTF. CDR3 sequence (DNA): TGCAGTGCTAGATCCCGTGGCAGGGCCTATGGCTACACCTTC.

This clonotype was counted a single time. This chain links TRBV19 with TRBJ2-5, with D possibly matching TRBD2 (6 bases). The V end was cut by 10 bases, the J end by 5 bases, with 23 bases between. The CDR3 runs 15 residues. Germline CDR1 reads LNHDA; CDR2 reads SQIVND (reference sequence). The CDR3 reads CATRLRRGLFETQYF. Here the CDR3 DNA reads TGTGCCACCCGATTGAGGCGGGGCCTTTTCGAGACCCAGTACTTC.

This clonotype showed up just a few times. The chain has TRBV24-1 and TRBJ2-4; D gene unclear. The germline V gene has CDR1 KGHDR and CDR2 SFDVKD. V gave up 5 bases and J gave up 8 bases, with 15 bases separating them. This CDR3 region has 14 residues. CDR3 in amino acids: CATSAQDRDYIQYF. For the CDR3, the DNA is TGTGCCACCAGTGCCCAGGACCGAGATTACATTCAGTACTTC.